This T cell receptor beta chain was retrieved from a study of blood T cells in healthy people across ages. Regarding the study as a whole: While age rose, TCR beta diversity per million T cells dropped in a roughly linear way. What prevented conclusive comparison of naive and antigen-experienced cells was that PBMCs were unsorted.

This clonotype was detected ten times or more. Its antigen is unknown. Combining a sample-barcoded 5' primer with a J-beta primer mix, a second PCR ran for 7 to 11 cycles. All cDNA molecules were each tagged by a template-switch adaptor with 12 random nucleotides. TCRdb re-analysed the 5' RACE reads in MiXCR, keeping a single row per CDR3 protein. The sample includes some 1.7 million distinct CDR3 sequences, about 28% of them seen just once. The V gene's germline CDR1 is SGHRS and CDR2 YFSETQ. The CDR3 covers 12 residues. V was pared by 1 base and J by 5 bases, with 7 bases between. The chain combines TRBV5-1 with TRBJ2-7; unclear D gene. The source of this sequence is a young woman in good health. The sequencing sample was made of blood. CDR3 nucleotide sequence: TGCGCCAGCAGCTTGACCGAAAACGAGCAGTACTTC. This codes for CASSLTENEQYF.